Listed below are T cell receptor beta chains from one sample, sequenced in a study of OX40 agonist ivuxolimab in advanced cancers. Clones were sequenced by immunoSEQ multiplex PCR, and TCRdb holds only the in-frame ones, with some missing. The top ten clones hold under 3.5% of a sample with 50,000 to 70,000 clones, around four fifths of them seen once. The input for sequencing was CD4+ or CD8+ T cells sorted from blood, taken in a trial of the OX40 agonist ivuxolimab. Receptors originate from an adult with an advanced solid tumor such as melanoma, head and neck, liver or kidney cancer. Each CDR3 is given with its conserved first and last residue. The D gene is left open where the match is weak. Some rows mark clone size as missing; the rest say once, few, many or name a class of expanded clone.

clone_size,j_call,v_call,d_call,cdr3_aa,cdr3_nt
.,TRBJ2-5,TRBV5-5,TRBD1,CASSLEGQGAGETQYF,TGTGCCAGCAGCTTGGAGGGACAGGGGGCCGGAGAGACCCAGTACTTC
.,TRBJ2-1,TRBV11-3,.,CASSQLERSYNEQFF,TGTGCCAGCAGCCAACTAGAAAGGTCCTACAATGAGCAGTTCTTC
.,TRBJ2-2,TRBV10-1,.,CASSTSTGELFF,TGCGCCAGCAGCACTAGCACCGGGGAGCTGTTTTTT
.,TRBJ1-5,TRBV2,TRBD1,CASSEDRADQPQHF,TGTGCCAGCAGTGAGGACAGGGCCGACCAGCCCCAGCATTTT
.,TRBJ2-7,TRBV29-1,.,CSVGFLSYEQYF,TGCAGCGTTGGGTTCCTTTCCTACGAGCAGTACTTC
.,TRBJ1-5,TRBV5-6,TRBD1,CASSLAYRTGPEQPQHF,TGTGCCAGCAGCTTGGCCTATCGGACAGGGCCTGAACAGCCCCAGCATTTT
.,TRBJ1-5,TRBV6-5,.,CASSAQGLGGQPQHF,TGTGCCAGCAGTGCCCAGGGTCTAGGCGGTCAGCCCCAGCATTTT
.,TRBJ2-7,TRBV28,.,CASTNNAIGTYEQYF,TGTGCCAGCACCAACAACGCCATAGGCACCTACGAGCAGTACTTC
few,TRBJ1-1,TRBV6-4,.,CASSGQPGGEAFF,TGTGCCAGCAGTGGACAGCCAGGAGGAGAAGCTTTCTTT
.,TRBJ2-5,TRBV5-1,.,CASSSGQNQETQYF,TGCGCCAGCAGCTCTGGACAGAACCAAGAGACCCAGTACTTC
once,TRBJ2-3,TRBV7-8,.,CASSLARVGRTDTQYF,TGTGCCAGCAGCTTAGCGCGAGTGGGGCGCACAGATACGCAGTATTTT
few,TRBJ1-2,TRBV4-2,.,CASSHAMAGAAYGYTF,TGTGCCAGCAGCCACGCCATGGCCGGCGCAGCTTATGGCTACACCTTC
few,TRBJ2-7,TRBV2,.,CASKFQGVNEQYF,TGTGCCAGCAAGTTCCAGGGTGTCAACGAGCAGTACTTC
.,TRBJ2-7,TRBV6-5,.,CASSPPGPSYEQYF,TGTGCCAGCAGCCCTCCGGGCCCCTCCTACGAGCAGTACTTC
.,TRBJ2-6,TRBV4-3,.,CASSQEGSAGPGANVLTF,TGCGCCAGCAGCCAAGAGGGTTCGGCAGGGCCTGGGGCCAACGTCCTGACTTTC
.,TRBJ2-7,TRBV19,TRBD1,CASSRTGLSYEQYF,TGTGCCAGTAGTAGGACAGGGCTCTCCTACGAGCAGTACTTC
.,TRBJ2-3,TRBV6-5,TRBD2,CASRPSGRGTDTQYF,TGTGCCAGCAGACCAAGCGGGAGGGGCACAGATACGCAGTATTTT
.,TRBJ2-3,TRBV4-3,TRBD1,CASSHDGQGVTDTQYF,TGCGCCAGCAGCCACGATGGACAGGGGGTTACAGATACGCAGTATTTT
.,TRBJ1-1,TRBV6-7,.,CASSYSSGSWNTEAFF,TGTGCCAGCAGTTACTCATCCGGGTCGTGGAACACTGAAGCTTTCTTT
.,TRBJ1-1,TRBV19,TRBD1,CASRPGQGTEAFF,TGTGCCAGTAGACCTGGACAGGGCACTGAAGCTTTCTTT
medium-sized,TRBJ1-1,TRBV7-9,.,CASSLNARGNTEAFF,TGTGCCAGCAGCTTAAACGCACGGGGGAACACTGAAGCTTTCTTT
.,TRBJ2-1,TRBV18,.,CASSPPARDSYNEQFF,TGTGCCAGCTCACCACCGGCTAGGGACTCCTACAATGAGCAGTTCTTC
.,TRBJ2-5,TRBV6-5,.,CASSAGRYQETQYF,TGTGCCAGCAGTGCGGGACGGTACCAAGAGACCCAGTACTTC
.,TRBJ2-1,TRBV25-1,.,CASLRANEQFF,TGTGCCAGCCTCAGGGCGAATGAGCAGTTCTTC
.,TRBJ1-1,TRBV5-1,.,CASSPKVGNTEAFF,TGCGCCAGCAGCCCTAAGGTTGGGAACACTGAAGCTTTCTTT
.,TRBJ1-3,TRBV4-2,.,CASSQGIRGAGSGNTIYF,TGTGCCAGCAGCCAAGGCATAAGGGGGGCGGGGAGTGGAAACACCATATATTTT
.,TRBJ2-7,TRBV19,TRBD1,CASSMGDSLYEQYF,TGTGCCAGTAGTATGGGGGACAGCCTCTACGAGCAGTACTTC
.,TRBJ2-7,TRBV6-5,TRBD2,CASSRGTSYEQYF,TGTGCCAGCAGCCGAGGGACTAGCTACGAGCAGTACTTC
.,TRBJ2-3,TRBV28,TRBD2,CASMKRGSTDTQYF,TGTGCCAGCATGAAGCGGGGGAGCACAGATACGCAGTATTTT
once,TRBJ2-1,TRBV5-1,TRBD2,CASSKAGSYNEQFF,TGCGCCAGCAGTAAAGCGGGATCCTACAATGAGCAGTTCTTC
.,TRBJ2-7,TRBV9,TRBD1,CASSPRTGDRYEQYF,TGTGCCAGCAGCCCCCGGACAGGGGACCGCTACGAGCAGTACTTC
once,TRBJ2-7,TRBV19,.,CASSRTEGVAEQYF,TGTGCCAGTAGCCGGACCGAAGGCGTTGCCGAGCAGTACTTC